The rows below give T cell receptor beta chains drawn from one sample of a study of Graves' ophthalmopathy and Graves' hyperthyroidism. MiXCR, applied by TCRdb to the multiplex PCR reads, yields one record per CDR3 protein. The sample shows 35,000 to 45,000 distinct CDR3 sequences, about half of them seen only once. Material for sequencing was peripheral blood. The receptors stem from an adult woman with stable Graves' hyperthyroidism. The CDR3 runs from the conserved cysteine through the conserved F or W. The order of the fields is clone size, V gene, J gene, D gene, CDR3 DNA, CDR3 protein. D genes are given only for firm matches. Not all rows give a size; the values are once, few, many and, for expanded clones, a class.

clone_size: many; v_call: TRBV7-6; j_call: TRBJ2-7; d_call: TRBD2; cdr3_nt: TGTGCCAGCAGCTTAGCGTCTAGCGGGAGCTCCTACGAGCAGTACTTC; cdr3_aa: CASSLASSGSSYEQYF
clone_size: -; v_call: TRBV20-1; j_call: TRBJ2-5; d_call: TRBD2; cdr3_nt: TGCAGCCCCAGGACTAGCGGGAGACCCCAAGAGACCCAGTACTTC; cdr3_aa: CSPRTSGRPQETQYF
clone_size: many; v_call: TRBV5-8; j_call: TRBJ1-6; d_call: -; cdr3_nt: TGTGCCAGCAGGGTCCGGGGCCCAGGATCACCCCTCCACTTT; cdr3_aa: CASRVRGPGSPLHF
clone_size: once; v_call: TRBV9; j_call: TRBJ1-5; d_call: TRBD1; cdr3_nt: TGTGCCAGCAGCCCAGGGACAGGTTTTAGCAATCAGCCCCAGCATTTT; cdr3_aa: CASSPGTGFSNQPQHF
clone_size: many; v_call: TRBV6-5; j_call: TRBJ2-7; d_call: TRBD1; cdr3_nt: TGTGCCAGCAGTTACGGGACAGGTTCTTCTCAGTACTTC; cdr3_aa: CASSYGTGSSQYF
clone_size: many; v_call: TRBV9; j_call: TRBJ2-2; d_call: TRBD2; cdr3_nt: TGTGCCAGCAGCGTAGCGGGGAGGGCCAAAAACGGGGAGCTGTTTTTT; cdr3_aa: CASSVAGRAKNGELFF
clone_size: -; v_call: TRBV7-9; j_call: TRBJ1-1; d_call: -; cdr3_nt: TGTGCCAGCAGCTTAGGGCCGGGGGAGGACACTGAAGCTTTCTTT; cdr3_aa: CASSLGPGEDTEAFF
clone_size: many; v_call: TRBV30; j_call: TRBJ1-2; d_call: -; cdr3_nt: TGTGCCTGGAGTCGGGGGGGCTCGGACTATGGCTACACCTTC; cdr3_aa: CAWSRGGSDYGYTF
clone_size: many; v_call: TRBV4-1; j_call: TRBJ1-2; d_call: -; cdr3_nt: TGCGCCAGCAGCCAAGATTTGACTGCGGGGCGCAGAGATGGCTACACCTTC; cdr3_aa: CASSQDLTAGRRDGYTF
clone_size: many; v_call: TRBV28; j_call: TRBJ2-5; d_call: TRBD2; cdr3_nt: TGTGCCAGCAGTTTCGGTGCTAGCGGGAGGGAGACCCAGTACTTC; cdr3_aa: CASSFGASGRETQYF
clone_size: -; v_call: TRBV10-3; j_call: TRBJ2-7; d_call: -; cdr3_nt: TGTGCCATCTCCGGGCAAGCATCCGAGCAGTACTTC; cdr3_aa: CAISGQASEQYF
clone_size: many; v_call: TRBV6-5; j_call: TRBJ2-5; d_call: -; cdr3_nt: TGTGCCAGCAGGAAACTGGGAAACCAAGAGACCCAGTACTTC; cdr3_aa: CASRKLGNQETQYF
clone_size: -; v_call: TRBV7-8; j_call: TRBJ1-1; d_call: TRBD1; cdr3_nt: TGTGCCAGCAGTGTGGGCAGGGGGTACACTGAAGCTTTCTTT; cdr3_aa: CASSVGRGYTEAFF
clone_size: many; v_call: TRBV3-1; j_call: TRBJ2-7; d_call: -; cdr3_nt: TGTGCCAGCAGCCAAAGGTCCGGTTCCTACGAGCAGTACTTC; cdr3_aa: CASSQRSGSYEQYF
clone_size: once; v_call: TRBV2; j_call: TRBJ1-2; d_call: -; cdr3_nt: TGTGTCAGCAGTAACACAGCGTCAGGGTATGGCTACACCTTC; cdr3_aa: CVSSNTASGYGYTF
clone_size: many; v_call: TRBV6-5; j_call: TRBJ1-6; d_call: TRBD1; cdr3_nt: TGTGCCAGCAGTTACATAGGACAGGCCCGAGGCAATTCACCCCTCCACTTT; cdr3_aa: CASSYIGQARGNSPLHF
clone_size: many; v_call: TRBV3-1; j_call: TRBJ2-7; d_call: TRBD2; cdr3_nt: TGTGCCAGCGGAAAAAATAGCGGGAGCAGCCAGTACTTC; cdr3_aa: CASGKNSGSSQYF
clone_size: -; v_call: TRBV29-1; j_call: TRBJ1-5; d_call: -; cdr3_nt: TGCAGCGTTGAGGGGGGCTATCAGCCCCAGCATTTT; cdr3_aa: CSVEGGYQPQHF
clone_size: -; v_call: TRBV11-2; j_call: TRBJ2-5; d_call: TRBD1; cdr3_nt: TGTGCCAGCAGCTTCCGGGACAGGGGGTGGGAGACCCAGTACTTC; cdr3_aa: CASSFRDRGWETQYF
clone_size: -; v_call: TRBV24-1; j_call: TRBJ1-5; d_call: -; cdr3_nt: TGTGCCACCAGTGATTTAGGGGGTTTTCAGCCCCAGCATTTT; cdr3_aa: CATSDLGGFQPQHF
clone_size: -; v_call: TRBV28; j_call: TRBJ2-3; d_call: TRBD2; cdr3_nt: TGTGCCAGCGGGTCTAGCGGGGAGGATACGCAGTGTTTT; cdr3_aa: CASGSSGEDTQCF
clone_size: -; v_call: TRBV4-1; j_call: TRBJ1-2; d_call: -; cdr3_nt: TGCGCCAGCAGCCAGGATACAGGGAATGGCTACACCTTC; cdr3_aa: CASSQDTGNGYTF
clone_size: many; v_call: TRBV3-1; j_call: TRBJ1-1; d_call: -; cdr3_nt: TGTGCCAGCAGCCGAGCGGGACAGAACACTGAAGCTTTCTTT; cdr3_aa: CASSRAGQNTEAFF
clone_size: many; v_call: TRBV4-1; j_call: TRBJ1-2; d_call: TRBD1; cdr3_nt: TGCGCCAGCAGCCAAGATATGAACAGGGGGCCTAACTATGGCTACACCTTC; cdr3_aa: CASSQDMNRGPNYGYTF
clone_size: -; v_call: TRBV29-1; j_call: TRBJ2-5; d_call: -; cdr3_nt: TGCAGCGTCACGTACCAAGAGACCCAGTACTTC; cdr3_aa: CSVTYQETQYF
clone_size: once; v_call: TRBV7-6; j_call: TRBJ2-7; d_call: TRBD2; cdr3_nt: TGTGCCAGCAGCGCATTTCTAGCGGGAGCCTACGAGCAGTACTTC; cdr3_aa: CASSAFLAGAYEQYF
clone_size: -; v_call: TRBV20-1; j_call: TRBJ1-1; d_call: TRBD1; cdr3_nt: TGCAGTGCTAGAGAGGGTTGGGGACAGCTTAGCACTGAAGCTTTCTTT; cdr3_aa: CSAREGWGQLSTEAFF
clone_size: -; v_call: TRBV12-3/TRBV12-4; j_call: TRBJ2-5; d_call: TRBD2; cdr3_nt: TGTGCCAGCAAGAGCGGGAGTCGGGAGACCCAGTACTTC; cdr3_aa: CASKSGSRETQYF
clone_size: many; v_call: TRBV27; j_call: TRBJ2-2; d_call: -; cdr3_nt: TGTGCCAGCAGTTTTACCACCGGGGAGCTGTTTTTT; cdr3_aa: CASSFTTGELFF
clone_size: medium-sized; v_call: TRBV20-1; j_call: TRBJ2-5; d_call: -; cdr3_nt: TGCAGTGCTAGCGTTGTACGGGGTTTGGAGACCCAGTACTTC; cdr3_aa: CSASVVRGLETQYF
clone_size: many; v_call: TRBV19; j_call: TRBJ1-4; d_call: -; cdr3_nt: TGTGCCAGTAGTAAGCAGGACGTCGGTGAAAAACTGTTTTTT; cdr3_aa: CASSKQDVGEKLFF
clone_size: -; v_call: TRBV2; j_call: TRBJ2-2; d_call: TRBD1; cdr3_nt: TGTGCCAGCACGGACAGGGTCGGGGAGCTGTTTTTT; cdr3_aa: CASTDRVGELFF
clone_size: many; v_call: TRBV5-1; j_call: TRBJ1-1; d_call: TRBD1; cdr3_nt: TGCGCCAGCAGCTTGGCCTGGGGGACAGGGTTGAACACTGAAGCTTTCTTT; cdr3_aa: CASSLAWGTGLNTEAFF
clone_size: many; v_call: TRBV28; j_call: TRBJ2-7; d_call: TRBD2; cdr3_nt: TGTGCCAGCAGTTCCCCTAGCGGGGCCTCCTACGAGCAGTACTTC; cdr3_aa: CASSSPSGASYEQYF
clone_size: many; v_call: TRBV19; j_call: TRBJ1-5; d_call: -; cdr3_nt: TGTGCCAGTAGTATCAGTACGGGAAGCAATCAGCCCCAGCATTTT; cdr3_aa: CASSISTGSNQPQHF
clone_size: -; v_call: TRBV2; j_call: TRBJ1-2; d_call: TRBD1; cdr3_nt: TGTGCCAGCAGTCTACAGGGGAAATATGGCTACACCTTC; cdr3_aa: CASSLQGKYGYTF
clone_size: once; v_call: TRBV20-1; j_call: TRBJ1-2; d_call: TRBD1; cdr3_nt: TGCAGTGCTAGCGGACAGGGCGGGAACTATGGCTACACCTTC; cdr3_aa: CSASGQGGNYGYTF
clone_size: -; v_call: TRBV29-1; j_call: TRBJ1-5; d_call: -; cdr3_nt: TGCAGCGTTGCAGAAAATAGCAATCAGCCCCAGCATTTT; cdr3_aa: CSVAENSNQPQHF
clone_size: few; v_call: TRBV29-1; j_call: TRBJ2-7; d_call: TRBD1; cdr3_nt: TGCAGCGTCCCCGGGACAGGGGCCGAGCAGTACTTC; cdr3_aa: CSVPGTGAEQYF
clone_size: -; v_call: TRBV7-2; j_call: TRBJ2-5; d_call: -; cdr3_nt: TGTGCCAGCAGCTTAGTAGGGGACCCCCAATGTGTGGCAGGAGAGACCCAGTACTTC; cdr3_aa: CASSLVGDPQCVAGETQYF
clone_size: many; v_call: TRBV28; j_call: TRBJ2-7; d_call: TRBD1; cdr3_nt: TGTGCCAGCAGTTCCCCTCGGACAGGGGAACTCTACGAGCAGTACTTC; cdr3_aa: CASSSPRTGELYEQYF
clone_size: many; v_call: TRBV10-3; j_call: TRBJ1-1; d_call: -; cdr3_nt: TGTGCCATCAGGGGTACAGGGAACACTGAAGCTTTCTTT; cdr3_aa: CAIRGTGNTEAFF
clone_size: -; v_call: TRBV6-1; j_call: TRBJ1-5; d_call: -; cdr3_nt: TGTGCCAGCAGTGAGCAAGGGAACAATCAGCCCCAGCATTTT; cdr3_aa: CASSEQGNNQPQHF
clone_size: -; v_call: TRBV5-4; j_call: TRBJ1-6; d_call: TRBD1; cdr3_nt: TGTGCCAGCAGCTTGTCACAGGGGTTCTCCTATAATTCACCCCTCCACTTT; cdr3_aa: CASSLSQGFSYNSPLHF
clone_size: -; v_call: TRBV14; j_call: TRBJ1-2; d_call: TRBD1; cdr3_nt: TGTGCCAGCAGCCAAGACAGGGGGTATGGCTACACCTTC; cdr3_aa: CASSQDRGYGYTF
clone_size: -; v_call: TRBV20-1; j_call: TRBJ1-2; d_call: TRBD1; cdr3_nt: TGCAGTGCCCTCGACACGGACAGGGGCTATGGCTACACCTTC; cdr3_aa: CSALDTDRGYGYTF
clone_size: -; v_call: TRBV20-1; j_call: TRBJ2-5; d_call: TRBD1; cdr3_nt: TGCAGTGCCTATGGACAGGGCGGTCCAAAGACCCAGTACTTC; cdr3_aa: CSAYGQGGPKTQYF
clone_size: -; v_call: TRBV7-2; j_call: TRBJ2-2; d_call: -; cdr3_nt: TGTGCCAGCAGCTTAGATTGGACCGGGGAGCTGTTTTTT; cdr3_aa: CASSLDWTGELFF
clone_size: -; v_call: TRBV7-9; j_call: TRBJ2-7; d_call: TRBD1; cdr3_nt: TGTGCCAGCAGCCCAAAGGTCCCACAGGGGGACCCCTACGAGCAGTACTTC; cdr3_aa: CASSPKVPQGDPYEQYF
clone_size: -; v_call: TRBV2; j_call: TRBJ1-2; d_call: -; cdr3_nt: TGTGCCAGCAGTGAACGCGGGGCAGACTATGGCTACACCTTC; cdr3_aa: CASSERGADYGYTF
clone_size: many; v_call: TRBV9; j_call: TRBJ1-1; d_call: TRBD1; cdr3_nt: TGTGCCAGCTCCCCAGGGACAGGGGGCACTGAAGCTTTCTTT; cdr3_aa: CASSPGTGGTEAFF
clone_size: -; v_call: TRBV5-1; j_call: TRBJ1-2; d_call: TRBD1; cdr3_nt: TGCGCCAGCAGCCCGGACAGGGGGTGGTATGGCTACACCTTC; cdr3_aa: CASSPDRGWYGYTF
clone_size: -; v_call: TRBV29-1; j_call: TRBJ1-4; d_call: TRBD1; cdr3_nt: TGCAGCGTTGAACCCCTCAGCGGGACAGCAAATGAAAAACTGTTTTTT; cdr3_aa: CSVEPLSGTANEKLFF
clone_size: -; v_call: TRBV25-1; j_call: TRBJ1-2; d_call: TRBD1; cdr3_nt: TGTGCCAGCAGAACAGGGGGCACCTATGGCTACACCTTC; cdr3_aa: CASRTGGTYGYTF
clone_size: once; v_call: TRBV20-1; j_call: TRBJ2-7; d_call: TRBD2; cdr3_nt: TGCAGTGCTAGAGATCCGGGACTAGCGGGAGGGCTTAGCTCCTACGAGCAGTACTTC; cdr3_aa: CSARDPGLAGGLSSYEQYF
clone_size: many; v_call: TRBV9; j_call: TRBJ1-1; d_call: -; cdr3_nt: TGTGCCAGCAGCGTAGGGGCAGGAAGGGGCACTGAAGCTTTCTTT; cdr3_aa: CASSVGAGRGTEAFF
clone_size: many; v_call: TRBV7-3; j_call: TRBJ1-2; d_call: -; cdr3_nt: TGTGCCAGCAGCCCAAATATAAACTTAGGTGGCTACACCTTC; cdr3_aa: CASSPNINLGGYTF